This T cell receptor beta chain comes out of a study of metastatic and nonmetastatic thyroid tumors. The wider study: Repertoires were compared across blood and tumor or nodule tissue from malignant and benign thyroid patients.

This clone was picked up many times. Each patient came to thyroid surgery without any prior treatment (of any kind). This CDR3 has 16 amino acids. The V gene's germline CDR1 is MNHEY and CDR2 SVGEGT. The ends lost 9 bases at V and 5 bases at J; junction bases unmatched: 18. MiXCR re-clonotyped the PCR reads for TCRdb. Among around 20,000 clones listed, around a fifth were seen once. The chain combines TRBV6-2 or TRBV6-3 with TRBJ1-2; 7 positions agree with TRBD1. The sequencing input was tumor tissue. This receptor was obtained from a female donor with papillary thyroid cancer or a benign thyroid nodule (not recorded which). Some clones in this sample may be carry-over from other donors' samples. The CDR3 loop is CASNLRPGTDEYGYTF. Here the CDR3 DNA reads TGTGCCAGTAACCTCCGGCCAGGGACAGACGAATATGGCTACACCTTC.